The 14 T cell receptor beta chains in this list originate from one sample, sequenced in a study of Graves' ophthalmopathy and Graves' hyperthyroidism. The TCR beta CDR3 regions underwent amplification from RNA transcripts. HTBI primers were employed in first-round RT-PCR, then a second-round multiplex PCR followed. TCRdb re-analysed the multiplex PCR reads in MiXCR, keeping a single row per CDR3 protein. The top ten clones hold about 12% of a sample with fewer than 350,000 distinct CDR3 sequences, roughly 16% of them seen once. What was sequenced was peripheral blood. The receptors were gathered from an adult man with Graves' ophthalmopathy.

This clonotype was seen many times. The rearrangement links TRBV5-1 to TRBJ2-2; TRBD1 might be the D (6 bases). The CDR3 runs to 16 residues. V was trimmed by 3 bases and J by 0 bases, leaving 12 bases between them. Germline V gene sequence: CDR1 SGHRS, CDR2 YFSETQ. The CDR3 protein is CASSSSGQANTGELFF. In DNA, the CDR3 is TGCGCCAGCAGCTCCTCGGGACAAGCGAACACCGGGGAGCTGTTTTTT. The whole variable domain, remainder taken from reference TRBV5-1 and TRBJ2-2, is KAGVTQTPRYLIKTRGQQVTLSCSPISGHRSVSWYQQTPGQGLQFLFEYFSETQRNKGNFPGRFSGRQFSNSRSEMNVSTLELGDSALYLCASSSSGQANTGELFFGEGSRLTVL.

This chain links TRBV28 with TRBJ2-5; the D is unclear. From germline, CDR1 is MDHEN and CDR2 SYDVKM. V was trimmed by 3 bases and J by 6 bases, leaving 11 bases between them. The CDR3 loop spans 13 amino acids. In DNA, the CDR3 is TGTGCCAGCAGTTTTCCCGAGCAGAAGACCCAGTACTTC. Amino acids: CASSFPEQKTQYF. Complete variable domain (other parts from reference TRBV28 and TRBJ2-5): DVKVTQSSRYLVKRTGEKVFLECVQDMDHENMFWYRQDPGLGLRLIYFSYDVKMKEKGDIPEGYSVSREKKERFSLILESASTNQTSMYLCASSFPEQKTQYFGPGTRLLVL.

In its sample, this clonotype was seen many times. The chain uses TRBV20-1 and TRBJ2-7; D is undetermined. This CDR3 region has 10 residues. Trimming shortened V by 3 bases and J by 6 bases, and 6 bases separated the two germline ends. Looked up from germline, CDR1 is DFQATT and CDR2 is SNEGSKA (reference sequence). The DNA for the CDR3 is TGCAGTGCTAGTGTTGGCGAGCAGTACTTC. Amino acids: CSASVGEQYF.

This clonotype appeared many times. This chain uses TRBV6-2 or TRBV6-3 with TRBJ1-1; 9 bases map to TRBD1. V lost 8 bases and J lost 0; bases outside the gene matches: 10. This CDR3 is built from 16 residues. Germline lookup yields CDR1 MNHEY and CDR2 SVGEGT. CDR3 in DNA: TGTGCCAGCGCGCTGGACAGGGGCCGCATGAACACTGAAGCTTTCTTT. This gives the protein CASALDRGRMNTEAFF.

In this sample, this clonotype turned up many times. CDR3 amino acids: CASRFSNYGYTF. The CDR3 coding sequence is TGTGCCAGCAGATTTTCCAACTATGGCTACACCTTC. The rearrangement uses TRBV28 and TRBJ1-2; no firm D call. Between the trimmed V and J ends, which lost 6 bases and 2 bases, there was a span of 7 bases. The CDR3 contains 12 residues. From germline, CDR1 is MDHEN and CDR2 SYDVKM.

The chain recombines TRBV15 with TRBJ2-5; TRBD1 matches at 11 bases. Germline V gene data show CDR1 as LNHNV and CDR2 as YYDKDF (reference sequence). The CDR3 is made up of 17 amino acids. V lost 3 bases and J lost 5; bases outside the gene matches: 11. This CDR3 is CATSSQGDRGAEETQYF. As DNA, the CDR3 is TGTGCCACCAGCAGCCAAGGGGACAGGGGGGCGGAGGAGACCCAGTACTTC.

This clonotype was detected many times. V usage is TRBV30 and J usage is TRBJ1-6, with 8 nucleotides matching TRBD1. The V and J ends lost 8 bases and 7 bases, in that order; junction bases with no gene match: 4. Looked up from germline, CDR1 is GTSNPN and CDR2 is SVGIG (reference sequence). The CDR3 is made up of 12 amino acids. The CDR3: CAQGQENSPLHF. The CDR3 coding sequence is TGTGCCCAGGGACAGGAAAATTCACCCCTCCACTTT.

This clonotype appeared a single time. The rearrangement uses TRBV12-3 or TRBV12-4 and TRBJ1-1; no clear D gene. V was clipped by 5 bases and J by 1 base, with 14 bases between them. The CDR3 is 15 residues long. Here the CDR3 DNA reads TGTGCCAGCAGTCCCTTCGGACGGCAGAACACTGAAGCTTTCTTT. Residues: CASSPFGRQNTEAFF.

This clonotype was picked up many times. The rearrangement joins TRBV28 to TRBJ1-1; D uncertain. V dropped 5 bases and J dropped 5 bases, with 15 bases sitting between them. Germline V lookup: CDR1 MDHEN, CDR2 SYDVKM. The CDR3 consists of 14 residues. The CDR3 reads CASSIPNLRTEAFF. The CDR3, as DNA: TGTGCCAGCAGTATCCCCAACTTGAGGACTGAAGCTTTCTTT.

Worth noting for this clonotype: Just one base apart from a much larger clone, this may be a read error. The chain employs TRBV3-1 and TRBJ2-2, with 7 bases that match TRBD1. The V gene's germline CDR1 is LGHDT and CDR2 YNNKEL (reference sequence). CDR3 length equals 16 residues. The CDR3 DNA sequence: TGTGCCATCAGCCTTAGACAGGGCCAGAACACCGGGGAGCTGTTTTTT. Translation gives CAISLRQGQNTGELFF.

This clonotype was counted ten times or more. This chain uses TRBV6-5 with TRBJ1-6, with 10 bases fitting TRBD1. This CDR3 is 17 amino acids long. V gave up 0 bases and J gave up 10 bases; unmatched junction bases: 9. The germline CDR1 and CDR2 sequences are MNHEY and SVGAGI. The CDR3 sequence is CASSYSTGGESVSPLHF. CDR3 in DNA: TGTGCCAGCAGTTACTCGACAGGGGGCGAATCGGTCTCACCCCTCCACTTT.

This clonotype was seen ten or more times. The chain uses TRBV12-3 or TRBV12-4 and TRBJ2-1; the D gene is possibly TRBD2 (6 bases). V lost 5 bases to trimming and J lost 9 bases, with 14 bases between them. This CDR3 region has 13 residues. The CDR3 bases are TGTGCCAGCAGTCCCGGGAGTGTGGGTGAGCAGTTCTTC. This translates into CASSPGSVGEQFF.

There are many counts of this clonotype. For the CDR3, the DNA is TGTGCCATCGGAGGCCAGCTGAACACTGAAGCTTTCTTT. The encoded protein is CAIGGQLNTEAFF. The chain uses TRBV10-3 and TRBJ1-1; D is unclear. Germline V gene lookup returns CDR1 ENHRY and CDR2 SYGVKD. The CDR3 sequence is 13 residues long. Trimming left V 8 bases short and J 0 bases short, with 10 bases between.

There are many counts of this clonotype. Written as DNA, the CDR3 is TGTGCCAGCTCACTGGACAGCCCCCAAGAGACCCAGTACTTC. The encoded protein is CASSLDSPQETQYF. The V and J genes are TRBV18 and TRBJ2-5, with D possibly TRBD1 on 6 matching bases. Per the germline V gene, CDR1 is KGHSH and CDR2 is LQKENI. Trimming cost V 4 bases and J 1 base, with 10 bases left between them. There are 14 residues in the CDR3.